This TCR beta chain was documented in a study of preoperative IRX-2 immunotherapy in early breast cancer. Some clones are missing from TCRdb's copy, which holds only in-frame ones; the method was immunoSEQ multiplex PCR. The sample contains around 40,000 clones, around three quarters of which appear only once. Trimming left V 6 bases short and J 1 base short, with 11 bases between. CDR1 LNHDA and CDR2 SQIVND come from the germline V gene (reference sequence). The CDR3 sequence is 14 residues long. As to treatment: preoperative locoregional IRX-2 cytokine immunotherapy. Preoperative locoregional IRX-2 cytokine immunotherapy was tested in the phase Ib source study.

The sequence was obtained from a human donor with breast cancer. This specimen consisted of tumor tissue, obtained after IRX-2 immunotherapy. J is TRBJ2-3 and V is TRBV19; D possibly corresponds to TRBD1 (6 bases). This CDR3 is CASSHKGGTDTQYF. The CDR3 DNA sequence: TGTGCCAGTAGCCATAAGGGGGGCACAGATACGCAGTATTTT.